Listed below are T cell receptor beta chains from one sample, sequenced in a study of blood T cell repertoires in COVID-19. Libraries were prepared by immunoSEQ multiplex PCR; TCRdb keeps only in-frame clonotypes and omits some of them. Counted here are about 86,000 clones, approximately 83% occurring once; the ten biggest clones make up approximately 31%. Sequencing was done on a sample of peripheral blood. The receptors stem from a woman at least 80 years old with active or convalescent COVID-19. Both conserved end residues are part of each CDR3. The order of the fields is D gene, J gene, clone size, V gene, CDR3 length, CDR3 protein, CDR3 DNA. A D gene is named only where the DNA matches it firmly. Some rows mark clone size as missing; the rest say once, few, many or name a class of expanded clone.

TRBD2	TRBJ2-5	.	TRBV5-1	16	CASSLAGSGSPETQYF	TGCGCCAGCAGCTTGGCAGGTAGCGGGAGTCCAGAGACCCAGTACTTC
.	TRBJ1-1	.	TRBV4-1	15	CASSRPGRGNTEAFF	TGCGCCAGCAGCCGCCCAGGTAGGGGGAACACTGAAGCTTTCTTT
.	TRBJ1-1	.	TRBV7-2	16	CASSLGLQDSYTRAFF	TGTGCCAGCAGCTTAGGCCTCCAGGACAGCTACACTAGAGCTTTCTTT
TRBD1	TRBJ1-2	.	TRBV28	15	CASSPGTAEVSGYTF	TGTGCCAGCAGCCCAGGGACAGCGGAGGTTAGTGGCTACACCTTC
TRBD1	TRBJ1-1	.	TRBV7-9	16	CASSPFGRQGGTEAFF	TGTGCCAGCAGCCCCTTCGGAAGACAGGGGGGGACCGAAGCTTTCTTT
TRBD1	TRBJ1-5	.	TRBV28	19	CASSIIQGLGFNSNQPQHF	TGTGCCAGCAGTATCATACAGGGGCTAGGATTCAATAGCAATCAGCCCCAGCATTTT
.	TRBJ1-1	.	TRBV28	15	CASTPPTDLNTEAFF	TGTGCCAGCACCCCCCCGACAGACCTGAACACTGAAGCTTTCTTT
.	TRBJ2-2	once	TRBV11-3	16	CASSLVPGQNTGELFF	TGTGCCAGCAGCTTAGTTCCGGGACAGAACACCGGGGAGCTGTTTTTT
TRBD2	TRBJ2-5	.	TRBV29-1	12	CSVMEAGGTQYF	TGCAGCGTCATGGAGGCGGGAGGGACCCAGTACTTC
.	TRBJ1-2	.	TRBV15	16	CATSRGTDPTHNGYTF	TGTGCCACCAGCAGAGGGACAGATCCAACCCATAATGGCTACACCTTC
TRBD2	TRBJ2-7	.	TRBV3-1/TRBV3-2	15	CASSLGGGGFYEQYF	TGTGCCAGCAGCCTTGGTGGCGGGGGTTTCTACGAGCAGTACTTC
.	TRBJ1-2	.	TRBV7-2	16	CASSLVGSGRSYGYTF	TGTGCCAGCAGCTTAGTCGGTTCAGGGCGATCCTATGGCTACACCTTC
TRBD2	TRBJ2-1	.	TRBV29-1	13	CSVRSGGWAEQFF	TGCAGCGTTAGGAGCGGGGGGTGGGCTGAGCAGTTCTTC
TRBD2	TRBJ2-2	.	TRBV7-2	15	CASSRSGVGTGELFF	TGTGCCAGCAGCCGGAGCGGGGTGGGCACCGGGGAGCTGTTTTTT
TRBD1	TRBJ2-1	.	TRBV11-2	16	CASSPAGTGRWSEQFF	TGTGCCAGCAGCCCCGCCGGGACAGGTCGCTGGAGTGAGCAGTTCTTC
.	TRBJ1-1	.	TRBV6-1	11	CASSEMGDAFF	TGTGCCAGCAGTGAAATGGGCGACGCTTTCTTT
TRBD1	TRBJ1-2	.	TRBV28	16	CASSLLDQGVNYGYTF	TGTGCCAGCAGTTTGTTGGACCAGGGGGTTAACTATGGCTACACCTTC
.	TRBJ1-5	few	TRBV7-2	15	CASSLDGDSNQPQHF	TGTGCCAGCAGCCTCGACGGGGATTCCAATCAGCCCCAGCATTTT
.	TRBJ1-5	few	TRBV5-6	17	CASSRTVSTVSNQPQHF	TGTGCCAGCAGCCGGACAGTGTCGACCGTTAGCAATCAGCCCCAGCATTTT
.	TRBJ2-5	.	TRBV11-3	12	CASSFGGETQYF	TGTGCCAGCAGTTTCGGAGGGGAGACCCAGTACTTC
.	TRBJ1-1	few	TRBV20-1	11	CSARANTEAFF	TGCAGTGCTAGGGCGAACACTGAAGCTTTCTTT
TRBD1	TRBJ1-2	.	TRBV6-5	13	CASKGQSTYGYTF	TGTGCCAGCAAGGGACAGTCGACCTATGGCTACACCTTC
.	TRBJ1-2	.	TRBV5-5	14	CASSLQGLDYGYTF	TGTGCCAGCAGCTTGCAGGGTTTGGATTATGGCTACACCTTC
.	TRBJ1-5	once	TRBV19	14	CASTDGGGNQPQHF	TGTGCCAGCACAGACGGAGGCGGCAATCAGCCCCAGCATTTT
.	TRBJ2-6	.	TRBV7-2	17	CASSALGLISGANVLTF	TGTGCCAGCAGCGCGCTCGGACTGATCTCTGGGGCCAACGTCCTGACTTTC
TRBD2	TRBJ2-2	.	TRBV15	16	CATSSGLARVTGELFF	TGTGCCACCAGCAGCGGACTAGCCCGGGTCACCGGGGAGCTGTTTTTT
.	TRBJ2-5	.	TRBV21-1	17	CASRRGDSVWNQETQYF	TGTGCCAGCAGGAGGGGGGACAGCGTATGGAACCAAGAGACCCAGTACTTC
TRBD2	TRBJ2-5	.	TRBV9	14	CASSRLAGLETQYF	TGTGCCAGCAGCAGACTAGCGGGGTTAGAGACCCAGTACTTC
TRBD2	TRBJ2-7	few	TRBV5-1	15	CASSLGATWGGEQYF	TGCGCCAGCAGCTTGGGGGCTACCTGGGGAGGGGAGCAGTACTTC
TRBD1	TRBJ1-5	.	TRBV6-1	17	CASSELGQAIFNQPQHF	TGTGCCAGCAGTGAACTCGGACAGGCTATCTTTAATCAGCCCCAGCATTTT
.	TRBJ1-2	.	TRBV5-1	15	CASSLASGQQYGYTF	TGCGCCAGCAGCTTGGCTTCTGGACAGCAATATGGCTACACCTTC
.	TRBJ1-1	.	TRBV18	12	CASSRDTTEAFF	TGTGCCAGCTCACGGGACACCACTGAAGCTTTCTTT
TRBD1	TRBJ1-1	few	TRBV4-3	16	CASSFQGTGVAGEAFF	TGCGCCAGCAGCTTCCAGGGGACAGGGGTTGCAGGTGAAGCTTTCTTT
.	TRBJ1-3	.	TRBV6-5	16	CASSYSRGFSGNTIYF	TGTGCCAGCAGTTACTCGAGAGGGTTCTCTGGAAACACCATATATTTT
.	TRBJ1-2	.	TRBV7-9	13	CASSLATAHGYTF	TGTGCCAGCAGCCTAGCGACAGCCCATGGCTACACCTTC
.	TRBJ2-6	few	TRBV4-3	16	CASSRLQGSGANVLTF	TGCGCCAGCAGCCGATTGCAGGGATCTGGGGCCAACGTCCTGACTTTC
.	TRBJ2-7	.	TRBV5-1	13	CASKAQATYEQYF	TGCGCCAGCAAGGCTCAAGCGACCTACGAGCAGTACTTC
.	TRBJ1-4	.	TRBV9	15	CASSVVGGGDEKLFF	TGTGCCAGCAGCGTAGTAGGAGGTGGGGATGAAAAACTGTTTTTT
TRBD1	TRBJ1-2	.	TRBV6-5	13	CASRSGQGIGYTF	TGTGCCAGCAGATCGGGACAGGGGATTGGCTACACCTTC
TRBD1	TRBJ1-2	.	TRBV19	15	CASSIAWGQGGGYTF	TGTGCCAGTAGTATAGCTTGGGGACAGGGCGGTGGCTACACCTTC
.	TRBJ2-7	.	TRBV28	14	CASTPPHGRREQYF	TGTGCCAGCACCCCCCCTCACGGCAGGAGGGAGCAGTACTTC
TRBD1	TRBJ1-2	.	TRBV12-3/TRBV12-4	13	CASTPTGNYGYTF	TGTGCCAGCACCCCGACAGGGAACTATGGCTACACCTTC
TRBD1	TRBJ1-3	.	TRBV4-3	16	CASSQDKQGGGNTIYF	TGCGCCAGCAGCCAAGATAAGCAGGGGGGCGGAAACACCATATATTTT
.	TRBJ2-3	.	TRBV7-2	14	CASRTGVHTDTQYF	TGTGCCAGCAGGACCGGAGTACACACAGATACGCAGTATTTT
TRBD1	TRBJ1-2	.	TRBV12-3/TRBV12-4	13	CASSRTGYDGYTF	TGTGCCAGCAGTCGGACAGGGTACGATGGCTACACCTTC
.	TRBJ2-5	.	TRBV2	14	CASSPGVGAETQYF	TGTGCCAGCAGTCCCGGGGTGGGGGCTGAGACCCAGTACTTC
TRBD2	TRBJ2-2	.	TRBV11-3	15	CASSLSSGNHGELFF	TGTGCCAGCAGCTTAAGTAGCGGGAATCACGGGGAGCTGTTTTTT
TRBD1	TRBJ2-7	.	TRBV29-1	14	CSARSGTGSHEQYF	TGCAGCGCCCGCTCCGGGACAGGCTCCCACGAGCAGTACTTC
.	TRBJ2-5	.	TRBV11-2	14	CASSSWQSQETQYF	TGTGCCAGCAGCTCTTGGCAGTCCCAAGAGACCCAGTACTTC
TRBD2	TRBJ2-2	once	TRBV3-1/TRBV3-2	19	CASSHTASLAGGHTGELFF	TGTGCCAGCAGCCACACCGCTAGTCTAGCGGGGGGGCATACCGGGGAGCTGTTTTTT
.	TRBJ2-1	.	TRBV15	15	CATSRDLAGAGEQFF	TGTGCCACCAGCAGAGATTTGGCGGGTGCCGGTGAGCAGTTCTTC
TRBD1	TRBJ2-7	.	TRBV28	15	CASSLPGQGVGEQYF	TGTGCCAGCAGTTTGCCGGGACAGGGAGTAGGTGAGCAGTACTTC
.	TRBJ2-3	.	TRBV6-5	15	CASSYVGRLSDTQYF	TGTGCCAGCAGTTACGTCGGTAGATTGTCAGATACGCAGTATTTT
TRBD2	TRBJ2-2	.	TRBV18	16	CASSPGLAGVTGELFF	TGTGCCAGCTCACCGGGACTAGCGGGAGTCACCGGGGAGCTGTTTTTT
TRBD1	TRBJ2-1	.	TRBV7-8	15	CASSFNRGKYNEQFF	TGTGCCAGCAGCTTTAACAGGGGAAAGTACAATGAGCAGTTCTTC
.	TRBJ1-5	.	TRBV19	12	CASSPRNQPQHF	TGTGCCAGTAGTCCACGGAATCAGCCCCAGCATTTT
TRBD1	TRBJ1-2	once	TRBV6-5	16	CASSFRTGTGNYGYTF	TGTGCCAGCAGTTTTCGAACCGGGACAGGGAACTATGGCTACACCTTC
TRBD2	TRBJ2-6	.	TRBV9	18	CASSVAIRAGAGANVLTF	TGTGCCAGCAGCGTAGCTATTAGGGCGGGGGCTGGGGCCAACGTCCTGACTTTC
TRBD1	TRBJ1-6	.	TRBV25-1	14	CASSRGPPGSPLHF	TGTGCCAGCAGCAGGGGGCCCCCGGGTTCACCCCTCCACTTT
TRBD2	TRBJ2-5	.	TRBV29-1	13	CSVSLAGEETQYF	TGCAGCGTCTCACTAGCGGGAGAAGAGACCCAGTACTTC